This T cell receptor (beta chain) appears in the sequencing data of a study of blood T cells in healthy people across ages. This clonotype has a handful of counts. A second PCR of 7 to 11 cycles used a sample-barcoded 5' primer and a J-beta primer mix. Each of the cDNA molecules was tagged by a template-switch adaptor with 12 random nucleotides. TCRdb passed the 5' RACE reads through MiXCR, listing each CDR3 protein once. The sample shows about 690,000 distinct CDR3 sequences, 40% to 45% of them seen only once. This clonotype originated in an elderly man in good health. Sequencing used blood.

CDR3 sequence (DNA): TGTGCCAGCAGTGTTCACAGGGCCACGGTGGAGACCCAGTACTTC. Translation: CASSVHRATVETQYF. The genes are TRBV2 and TRBJ2-5; the D gene is possibly TRBD1 (6 bases). V dropped 4 bases and J dropped 5 bases, with 17 bases sitting between them. Germline values: CDR1 SNHLY, CDR2 FYNNEI. The CDR3 totals 15 residues.